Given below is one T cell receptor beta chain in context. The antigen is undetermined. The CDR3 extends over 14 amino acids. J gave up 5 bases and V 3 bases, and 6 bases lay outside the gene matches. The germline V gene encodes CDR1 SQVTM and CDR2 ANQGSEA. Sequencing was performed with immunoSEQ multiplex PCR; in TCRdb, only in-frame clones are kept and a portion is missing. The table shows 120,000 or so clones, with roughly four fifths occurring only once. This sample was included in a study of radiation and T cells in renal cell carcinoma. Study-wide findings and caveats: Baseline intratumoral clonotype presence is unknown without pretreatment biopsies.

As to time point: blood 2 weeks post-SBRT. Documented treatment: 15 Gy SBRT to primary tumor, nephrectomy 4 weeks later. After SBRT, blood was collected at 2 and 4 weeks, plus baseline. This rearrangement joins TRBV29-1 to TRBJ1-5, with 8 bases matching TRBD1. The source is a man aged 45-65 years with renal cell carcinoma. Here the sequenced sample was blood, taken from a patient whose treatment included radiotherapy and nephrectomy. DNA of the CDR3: TGCAGCGTTGATATAGCAGGGGGCGATCAGCCCCAGCATTTT. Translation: CSVDIAGGDQPQHF.